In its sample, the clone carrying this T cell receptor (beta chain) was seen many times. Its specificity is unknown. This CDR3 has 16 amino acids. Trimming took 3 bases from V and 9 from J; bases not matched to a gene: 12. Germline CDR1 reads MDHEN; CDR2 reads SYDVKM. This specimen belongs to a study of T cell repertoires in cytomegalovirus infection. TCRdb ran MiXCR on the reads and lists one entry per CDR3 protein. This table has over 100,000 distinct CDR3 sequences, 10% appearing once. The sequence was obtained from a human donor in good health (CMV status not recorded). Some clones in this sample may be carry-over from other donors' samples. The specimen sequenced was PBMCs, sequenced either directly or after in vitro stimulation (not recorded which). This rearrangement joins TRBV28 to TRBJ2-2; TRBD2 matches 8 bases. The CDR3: CASSFSPRLAYRELFF. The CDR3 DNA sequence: TGTGCCAGCAGTTTCTCCCCTCGACTAGCGTACCGGGAGCTGTTTTTT.